These 19 T cell receptor beta chains share one sample of origin, sequenced in a study of CD8 T cells in ankylosing spondylitis. No cognate antigen is known for these TCRs. TCRdb processed the 5' RACE reads anew with MiXCR; each CDR3 protein has one entry. The repertoire includes a few hundred thousand distinct CDR3 sequences, roughly 18% of them detected once, and about 42% sits in the top ten. Study-wide points: Eight highly homologous variants formed a TCR beta motif that appeared characteristic of ankylosing spondylitis blood.

Sequences were obtained from blood, either unsorted or a sorted T cell fraction (not recorded which). The receptors here all came from a male donor with ankylosing spondylitis.

The V call is TRBV9, the J call TRBJ2-7; 10 bases align to TRBD1. The V gene's germline CDR1 is SGDLS and CDR2 YYNGEE. The V gene end was trimmed by 3 bases and the J gene end by 0 bases; junction bases not matched to a gene: 3. The CDR3 is made up of 15 amino acids. The CDR3 DNA reads as TGTGCCAGCAGCGAGGGACAGGGGAGCTCCTACGAGCAGTACTTC. The encoded protein is CASSEGQGSSYEQYF.

This clonotype was picked up many times. The chain recombines TRBV12-3 or TRBV12-4 with TRBJ1-1; D perhaps matches TRBD1 (5 bases). This CDR3 comprises 18 residues. Between the trimmed V and J ends, which lost 1 base and 4 bases, there was a span of 22 bases. In DNA, the CDR3 is TGTGCCAGCAGTTTAGTTCTTAGCGACAGTCCCTTGACCACTGAAGCTTTCTTT. Its protein is CASSLVLSDSPLTTEAFF.

This clonotype was observed many times. This chain uses TRBV29-1 with TRBJ1-2; no clear D gene. Germline-derived CDR1 and CDR2 are SQVTM and ANQGSEA. This CDR3 comprises 11 residues. V dropped 0 bases and J dropped 4 bases, with 3 bases sitting between them. CDR3 in DNA: TGCAGCGTTGAAGATCTCTATGGCTACACCTTC. Protein: CSVEDLYGYTF.

This chain uses TRBV6-1 with TRBJ1-5; D remains ambiguous. The V end lost 7 bases, the J end lost 3 bases, and 10 bases lay between the germline ends. The CDR3 is made up of 13 amino acids. CDR1 and CDR2 (germline): MNHNS, SASEGT. The CDR3 nucleotides read TGTGCCAGCAAAGACATGGACAATCAGCCCCAGCATTTT. This encodes CASKDMDNQPQHF.

The rearrangement joins TRBV12-3 or TRBV12-4 to TRBJ2-3, with D tentatively TRBD2 (7 bases). This CDR3 has 14 amino acids. Trimming shortened V by 5 bases and J by 6 bases, and 15 bases separated the two germline ends. CDR3 residues: CASSGGAGVDTQYF. DNA of the CDR3: TGTGCCAGCAGTGGGGGGGCTGGGGTCGATACGCAGTATTTT.

V gene TRBV4-1 combines with J gene TRBJ1-1; the D is unclear. CDR1 and CDR2 from the germline V gene are MGHRA and YSYEKL. The CDR3 spans 15 residues. The ends were cut back, 2 bases at V and 4 bases at J, with 14 bases in the middle. This CDR3 is CASSQNMGIGTEAFF. The DNA for the CDR3 is TGCGCCAGCAGCCAAAATATGGGGATCGGCACTGAAGCTTTCTTT.

The chain links TRBV5-6 to TRBJ1-1; maybe TRBD1 (5 bases). This CDR3 spans 15 amino acids. Germline assignment: CDR1 SGHDT and CDR2 YYEEEE. Trimming removed 0 bases from V and 1 base from J, with 10 bases in between. The CDR3 reads CASSLAGHWNTEAFF. The CDR3 nucleotides are TGTGCCAGCAGCTTGGCCGGACATTGGAACACTGAAGCTTTCTTT.

This clonotype occurred a few times. V is TRBV29-1 and J is TRBJ2-4, with D perhaps TRBD2 (6 bases). This CDR3 is built from 13 residues. Germline V gene sequence: CDR1 SQVTM, CDR2 ANQGSEA. V lost 4 bases to trimming and J lost 3 bases, with 10 bases between them. Here the CDR3 DNA reads TGCAGCGTTGTGGGGGGTTACAAAAACATTCAGTACTTC. As protein: CSVVGGYKNIQYF.

The V gene is TRBV4-1, the J gene TRBJ2-1; no clear D. CDR1 and CDR2 from the germline V gene are MGHRA and YSYEKL. The V and J ends lost 2 bases and 2 bases respectively, with 10 bases between them. CDR3 length: 15 amino acids. This CDR3 is CASSQLADPYNEQFF. In nucleotides, the CDR3 is TGCGCCAGCAGCCAACTGGCAGACCCCTACAATGAGCAGTTCTTC.

The genes are TRBV30 and TRBJ2-1; 7 bases align to TRBD1. Trimming removed 4 bases from V and 7 bases from J; junction bases left unmatched: 7. The germline CDR1 and CDR2 sequences are GTSNPN and SVGIG (reference sequence). The CDR3 runs to 13 residues. In DNA form, the CDR3 reads TGTGCCTGGACCTCCGGGACAGAGAATGAGCAGTTCTTC. Protein sequence: CAWTSGTENEQFF.

The rearrangement uses TRBV12-3 or TRBV12-4 and TRBJ2-7, with 9 bases matching TRBD1. CDR3 size: 15 residues. The V and J ends lost 6 bases and 3 bases, in that order; junction bases with no gene match: 9. CDR3 in amino acids: CASSPGQGPLYEQYF. CDR3 in DNA: TGTGCCAGCAGCCCTGGACAGGGGCCACTCTACGAGCAGTACTTC.

This clonotype was seen at least ten times. The chain links TRBV5-1 to TRBJ2-5; 7 bases fit TRBD1. This CDR3 region has 13 residues. The V segment lost 1 base and the J segment 4 bases; nucleotides outside the gene matches: 1. Germline V gene sequence: CDR1 SGHRS, CDR2 YFSETQ. CDR3 sequence: CASSLTGVETQYF. As DNA, the CDR3 is TGCGCCAGCAGCTTGACAGGGGTAGAGACCCAGTACTTC.

In its sample, this clonotype was seen a few times. The V and J genes are TRBV12-3 or TRBV12-4 and TRBJ1-1; D is unclear. This CDR3 region has 11 residues. Trimming removed 4 bases from V and 7 bases from J, with 7 bases in between. The CDR3 spells CASSSGSEAFF. CDR3 DNA: TGTGCCAGCAGTTCGGGCAGTGAAGCTTTCTTT.

The chain links TRBV11-2 to TRBJ2-7; D unresolved. Trimming removed 0 bases from V and 1 base from J, with 16 bases in between. In germline, CDR1 is SGHAT, CDR2 FQNNGV. The CDR3 covers 17 residues. CDR3 bases: TGTGCCAGCAGCTTAGAGGGTTTTTACGTCTCTTCCTACGAGCAGTACTTC. The encoded protein is CASSLEGFYVSSYEQYF.

This clonotype showed up just a few times. The chain joins TRBV5-1 to TRBJ2-3, with D possibly being TRBD1 (6 bases). CDR3 length: 15 residues. Germline lookup yields CDR1 SGHRS and CDR2 YFSETQ. V lost 2 bases and J lost 2, with 12 bases in between. CDR3 amino acids: CASSFRQAFTDTQYF. The CDR3 DNA reads TGCGCCAGCAGCTTCAGACAGGCCTTCACAGATACGCAGTATTTT.

This sequence joins TRBV6-1 and TRBJ2-1, with 13 bases aligning to TRBD2. Germline V gene sequence: CDR1 MNHNS, CDR2 SASEGT. The V gene end was trimmed by 7 bases and the J gene end by 5 bases; junction bases not matched to a gene: 5. The CDR3 covers 15 residues. CDR3 in DNA: TGTGCCAGCAAAGAGGGACTAGCGGGGAACAATGAGCAGTTCTTC. Its translation is CASKEGLAGNNEQFF.

This clonotype was seen more than once but under ten times. The rearrangement uses TRBV7-9 and TRBJ2-4, with TRBD2 matching 7 bases. The V and J ends lost 5 bases and 3 bases, in that order; junction bases with no gene match: 13. The CDR3 is made up of 17 amino acids. Germline-derived CDR1 and CDR2 are SEHNR and FQNEAQ (reference sequence). The CDR3 DNA sequence: TGTGCCAGCAGCCCTCAGGATGGGGGGGATGGCAAAAACATTCAGTACTTC. Translating gives CASSPQDGGDGKNIQYF.

The sample holds many counts of this clonotype. Germline is not matched at one junction end, which may reflect a read error. The chain uses TRBV5-1 and TRBJ2-1; no clear D gene. The CDR3 runs to 14 residues. Germline CDR1 SGHRS, CDR2 YFSETQ. The CDR3 sequence: CASSLVGNWNEQFF. As DNA, the CDR3 is TGCGCCAGCAGTTTGGTAGGGAACTGGAATGAGCAGTTCTTC. Variable domain in full (rest from reference TRBV5-1 and TRBJ2-1): KAGVTQTPRYLIKTRGQQVTLSCSPISGHRSVSWYQQTPGQGLQFLFEYFSETQRNKGNFPGRFSGRQFSNSRSEMNVSTLELGDSALYLCASSLVGNWNEQFFGPGTRLTVL.

This clonotype showed up just a few times. J is TRBJ2-1 and V is TRBV7-8, with D possibly being TRBD2 (6 bases). Germline CDR1 is SGHVS and CDR2 is FQNEAQ. The length of the CDR3 is 15 residues. Deletions cut 5 bases from V and 2 bases from J, with 13 bases between. CDR3 region: CASSDRDSPYNEQFF. CDR3 DNA: TGTGCCAGCAGCGACCGGGACTCCCCCTACAATGAGCAGTTCTTC.